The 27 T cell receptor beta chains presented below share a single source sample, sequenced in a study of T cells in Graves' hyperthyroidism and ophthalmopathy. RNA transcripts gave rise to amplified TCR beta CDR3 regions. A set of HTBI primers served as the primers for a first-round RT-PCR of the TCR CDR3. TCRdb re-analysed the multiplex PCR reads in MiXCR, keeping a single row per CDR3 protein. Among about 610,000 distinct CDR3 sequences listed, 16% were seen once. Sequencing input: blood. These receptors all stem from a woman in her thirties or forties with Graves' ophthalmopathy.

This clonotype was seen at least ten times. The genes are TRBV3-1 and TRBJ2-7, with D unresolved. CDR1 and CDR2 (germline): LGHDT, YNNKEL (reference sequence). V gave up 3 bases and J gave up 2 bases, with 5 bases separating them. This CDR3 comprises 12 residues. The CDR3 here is CASSQETYEQYF. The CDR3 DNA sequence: TGTGCCAGCAGCCAGGAAACCTACGAGCAGTACTTC.

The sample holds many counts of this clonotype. CDR3 loop: CASSLAGTSNEQFF. CDR3 bases: TGTGCCAGCAGCTTAGCAGGGACCTCCAATGAGCAGTTCTTC. The chain carries TRBV7-9 and TRBJ2-1; D may match TRBD1 or TRBD2 (5 bases each). Germline assignment: CDR1 SEHNR and CDR2 FQNEAQ (reference sequence). V lost 0 bases, J lost 6 bases, and 9 bases lay in between. This CDR3 is 14 amino acids long.

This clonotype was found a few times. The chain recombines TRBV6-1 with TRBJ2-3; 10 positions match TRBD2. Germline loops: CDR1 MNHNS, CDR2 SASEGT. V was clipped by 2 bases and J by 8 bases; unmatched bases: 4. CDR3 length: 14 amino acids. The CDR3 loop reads CASSEWTSGSTQYF. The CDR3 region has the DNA TGTGCCAGCAGTGAATGGACTAGCGGAAGTACGCAGTATTTT.

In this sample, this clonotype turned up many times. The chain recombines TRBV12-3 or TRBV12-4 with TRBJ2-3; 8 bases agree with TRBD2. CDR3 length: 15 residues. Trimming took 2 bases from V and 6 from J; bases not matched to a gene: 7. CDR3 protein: CASSLSGRASDTQYF. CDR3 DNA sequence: TGTGCCAGCAGTTTATCCGGGAGGGCCTCCGATACGCAGTATTTT.

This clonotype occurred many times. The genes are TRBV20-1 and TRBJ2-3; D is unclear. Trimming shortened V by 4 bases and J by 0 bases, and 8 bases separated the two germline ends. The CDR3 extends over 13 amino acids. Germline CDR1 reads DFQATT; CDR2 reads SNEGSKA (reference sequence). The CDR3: CSAIKPSTDTQYF. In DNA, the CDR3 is TGCAGTGCTATTAAGCCTAGCACAGATACGCAGTATTTT.

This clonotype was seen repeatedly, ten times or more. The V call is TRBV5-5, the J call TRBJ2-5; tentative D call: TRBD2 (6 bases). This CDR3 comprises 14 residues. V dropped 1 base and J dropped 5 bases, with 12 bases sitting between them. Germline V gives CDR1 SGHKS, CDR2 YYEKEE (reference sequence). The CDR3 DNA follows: TGTGCCAGCAGCTTGTGGGGGACTTCGGAGACCCAGTACTTC. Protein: CASSLWGTSETQYF.

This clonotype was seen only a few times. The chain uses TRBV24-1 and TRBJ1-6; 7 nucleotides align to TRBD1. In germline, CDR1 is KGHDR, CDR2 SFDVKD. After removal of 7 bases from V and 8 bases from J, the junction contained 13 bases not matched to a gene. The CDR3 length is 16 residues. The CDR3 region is CATSLTGDQSDSPLHF. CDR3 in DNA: TGTGCCACCAGCTTAACAGGGGATCAATCGGATTCACCCCTCCACTTT.

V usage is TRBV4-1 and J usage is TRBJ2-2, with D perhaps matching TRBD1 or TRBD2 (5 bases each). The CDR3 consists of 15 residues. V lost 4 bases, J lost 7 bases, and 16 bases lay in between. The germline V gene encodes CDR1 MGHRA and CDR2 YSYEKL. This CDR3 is CASSPLDGADGELFF. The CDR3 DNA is TGCGCCAGCAGCCCCCTGGACGGGGCAGACGGGGAGCTGTTTTTT.

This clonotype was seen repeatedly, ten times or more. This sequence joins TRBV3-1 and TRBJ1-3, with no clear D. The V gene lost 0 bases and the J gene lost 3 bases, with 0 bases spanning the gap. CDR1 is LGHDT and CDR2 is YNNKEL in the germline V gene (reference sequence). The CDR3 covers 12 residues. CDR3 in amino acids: CASSQDGNTIYF. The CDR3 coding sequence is TGTGCCAGCAGCCAAGATGGAAACACCATATATTTT.

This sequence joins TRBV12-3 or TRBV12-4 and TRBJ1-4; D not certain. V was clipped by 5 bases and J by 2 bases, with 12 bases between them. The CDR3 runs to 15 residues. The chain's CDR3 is CASSPQHTTNEKLFF. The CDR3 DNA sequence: TGTGCCAGCAGTCCCCAGCATACCACTAATGAAAAACTGTTTTTT.

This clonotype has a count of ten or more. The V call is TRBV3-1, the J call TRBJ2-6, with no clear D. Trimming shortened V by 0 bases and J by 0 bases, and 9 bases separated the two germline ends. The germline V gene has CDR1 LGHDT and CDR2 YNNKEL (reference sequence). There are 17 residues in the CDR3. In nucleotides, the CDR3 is TGTGCCAGCAGCCAAGATGGGTCAAGCTCTGGGGCCAACGTCCTGACTTTC. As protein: CASSQDGSSSGANVLTF.

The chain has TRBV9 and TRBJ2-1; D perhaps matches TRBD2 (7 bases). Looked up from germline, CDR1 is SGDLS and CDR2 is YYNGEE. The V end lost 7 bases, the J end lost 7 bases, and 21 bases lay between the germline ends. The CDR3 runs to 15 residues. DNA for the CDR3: TGTGCCAGCTCTTTTTCGGGGGGCGGATGGAATGAGCAGTTCTTC. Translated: CASSFSGGGWNEQFF.

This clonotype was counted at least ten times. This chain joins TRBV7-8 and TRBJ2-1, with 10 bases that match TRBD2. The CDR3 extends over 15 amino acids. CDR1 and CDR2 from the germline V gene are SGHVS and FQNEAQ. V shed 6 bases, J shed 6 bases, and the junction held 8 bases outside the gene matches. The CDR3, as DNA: TGTGCCAGCAGTCATATAGCGGGAGGAGTCAATGAGCAGTTCTTC. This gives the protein CASSHIAGGVNEQFF.

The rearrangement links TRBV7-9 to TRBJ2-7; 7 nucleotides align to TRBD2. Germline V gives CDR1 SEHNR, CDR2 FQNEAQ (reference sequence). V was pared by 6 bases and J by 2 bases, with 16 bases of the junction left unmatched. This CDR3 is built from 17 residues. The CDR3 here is CASSSNGGRDSTYEQYF. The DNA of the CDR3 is TGTGCCAGCAGTTCTAACGGGGGGAGGGATTCAACCTACGAGCAGTACTTC.

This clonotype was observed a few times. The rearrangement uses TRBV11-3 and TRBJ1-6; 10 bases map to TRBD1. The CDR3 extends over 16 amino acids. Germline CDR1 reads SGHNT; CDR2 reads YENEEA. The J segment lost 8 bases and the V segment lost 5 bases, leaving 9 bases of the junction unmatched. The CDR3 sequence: CASSPGDRGGDSPLHF. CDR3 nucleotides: TGTGCCAGCAGCCCAGGGGACAGGGGAGGCGATTCACCCCTCCACTTT.

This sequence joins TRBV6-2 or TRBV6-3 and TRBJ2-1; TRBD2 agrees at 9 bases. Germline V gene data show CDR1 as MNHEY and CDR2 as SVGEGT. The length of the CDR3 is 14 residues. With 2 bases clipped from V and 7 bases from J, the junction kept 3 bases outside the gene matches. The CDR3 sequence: CASSYRGGANEQFF. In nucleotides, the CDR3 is TGTGCCAGCAGTTACCGCGGGGGGGCGAATGAGCAGTTCTTC.

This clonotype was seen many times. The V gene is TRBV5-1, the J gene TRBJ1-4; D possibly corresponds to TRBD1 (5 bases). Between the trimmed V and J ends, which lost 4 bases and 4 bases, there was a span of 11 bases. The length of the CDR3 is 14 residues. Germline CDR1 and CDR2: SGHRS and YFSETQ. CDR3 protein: CASSLGTSNEKLFF. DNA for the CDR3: TGCGCCAGCAGCCTCGGGACGAGTAATGAAAAACTGTTTTTT. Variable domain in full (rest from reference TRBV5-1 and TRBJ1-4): KAGVTQTPRYLIKTRGQQVTLSCSPISGHRSVSWYQQTPGQGLQFLFEYFSETQRNKGNFPGRFSGRQFSNSRSEMNVSTLELGDSALYLCASSLGTSNEKLFFGSGTQLSVL.

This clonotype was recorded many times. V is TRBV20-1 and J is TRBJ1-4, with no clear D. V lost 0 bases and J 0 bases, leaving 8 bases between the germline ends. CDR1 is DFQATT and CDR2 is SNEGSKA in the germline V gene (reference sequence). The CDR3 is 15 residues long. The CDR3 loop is CSARDRRTTNEKLFF. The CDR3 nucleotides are TGCAGTGCTAGAGATAGGCGGACAACTAATGAAAAACTGTTTTTT.

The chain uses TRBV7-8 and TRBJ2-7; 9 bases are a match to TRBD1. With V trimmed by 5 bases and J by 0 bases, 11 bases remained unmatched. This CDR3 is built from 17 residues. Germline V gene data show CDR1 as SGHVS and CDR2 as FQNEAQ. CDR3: CASSRDRGGFSSYEQYF. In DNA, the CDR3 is TGTGCCAGCAGCCGAGACAGGGGGGGATTCAGCTCCTACGAGCAGTACTTC.

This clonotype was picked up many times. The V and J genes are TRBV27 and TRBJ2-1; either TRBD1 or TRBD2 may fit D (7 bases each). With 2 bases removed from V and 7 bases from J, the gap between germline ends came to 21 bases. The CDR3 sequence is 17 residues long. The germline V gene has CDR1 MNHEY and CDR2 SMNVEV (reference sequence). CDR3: CASSLPHRGGGYNEQFF. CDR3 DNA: TGTGCCAGCAGTTTACCCCACAGGGGAGGGGGTTATAATGAGCAGTTCTTC.

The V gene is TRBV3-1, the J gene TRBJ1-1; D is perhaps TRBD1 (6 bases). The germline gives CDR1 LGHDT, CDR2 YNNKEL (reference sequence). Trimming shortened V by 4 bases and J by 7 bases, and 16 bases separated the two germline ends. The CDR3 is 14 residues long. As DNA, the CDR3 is TGTGCCAGCAGCCCAAGGAGGGGGGGGAATGAAGCTTTCTTT. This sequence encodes CASSPRRGGNEAFF.

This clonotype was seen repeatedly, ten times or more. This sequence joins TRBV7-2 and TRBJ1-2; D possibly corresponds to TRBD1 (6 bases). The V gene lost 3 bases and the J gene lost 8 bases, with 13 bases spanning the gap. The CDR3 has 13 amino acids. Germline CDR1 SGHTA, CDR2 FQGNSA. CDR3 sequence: CASSFGQSVGYTF. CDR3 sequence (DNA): TGTGCCAGCAGCTTCGGACAGTCGGTAGGCTACACCTTC.

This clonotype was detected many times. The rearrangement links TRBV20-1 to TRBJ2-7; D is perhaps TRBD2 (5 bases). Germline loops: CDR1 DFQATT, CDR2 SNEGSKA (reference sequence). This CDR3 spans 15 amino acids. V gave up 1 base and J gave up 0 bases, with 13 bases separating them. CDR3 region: CSARVTGTISYEQYF. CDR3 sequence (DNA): TGCAGTGCTAGAGTCACGGGAACGATCTCCTACGAGCAGTACTTC.

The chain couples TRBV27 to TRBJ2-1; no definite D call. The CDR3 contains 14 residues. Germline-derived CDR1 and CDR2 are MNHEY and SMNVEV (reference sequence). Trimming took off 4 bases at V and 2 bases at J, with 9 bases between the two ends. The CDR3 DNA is TGTGCCAGCAGTTCCCCAAGGACCTACAATGAGCAGTTCTTC. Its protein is CASSSPRTYNEQFF.

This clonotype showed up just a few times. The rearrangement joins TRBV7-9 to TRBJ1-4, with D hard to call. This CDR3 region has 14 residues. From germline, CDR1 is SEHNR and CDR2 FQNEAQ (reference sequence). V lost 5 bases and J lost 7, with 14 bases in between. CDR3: CASSPLSLSEKLFF. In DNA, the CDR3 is TGTGCCAGCAGCCCTCTCTCACTGAGTGAAAAACTGTTTTTT.

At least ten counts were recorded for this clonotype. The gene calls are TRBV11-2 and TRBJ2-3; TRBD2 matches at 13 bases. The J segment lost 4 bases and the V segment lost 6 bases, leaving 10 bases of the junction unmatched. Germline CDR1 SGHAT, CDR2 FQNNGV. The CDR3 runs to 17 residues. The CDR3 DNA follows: TGTGCCAGCAGAGTATTGGGGGGACTAGCGGGACCAGATACGCAGTATTTT. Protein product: CASRVLGGLAGPDTQYF. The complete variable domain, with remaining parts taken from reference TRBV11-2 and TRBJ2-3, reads EAGVAQSPRYKIIEKRQSVAFWCNPISGHATLYWYQQILGQGPKLLIQFQNNGVVDDSQLPKDRFSAERLKGVDSTLKIQPAKLEDSAVYLCASRVLGGLAGPDTQYFGPGTRLTVL.

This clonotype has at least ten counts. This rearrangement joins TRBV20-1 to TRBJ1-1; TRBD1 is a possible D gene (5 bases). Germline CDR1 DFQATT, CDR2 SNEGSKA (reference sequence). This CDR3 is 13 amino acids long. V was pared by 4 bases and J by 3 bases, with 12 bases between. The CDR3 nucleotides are TGCAGTGCTAACGCAGGGCTTTACACTGAAGCTTTCTTT. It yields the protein CSANAGLYTEAFF.